The present T cell receptor (beta chain) was sequenced within a study of neurological immune-mediated disorders. Overall study context: Among the approximately 34 patients with multiple sclerosis, about 30 were relapsing-remitting, while 3 were secondary progressive.

The team produced cDNA through 5'RACE using 10-nucleotide random UMIs. One entry per CDR3 protein, called by TCRdb with MiXCR from the 5' RACE reads. Here the sample spans 80,000 to 85,000 distinct CDR3 sequences, 2% to 3% being singletons. In this sample, this clonotype turned up many times. This clonotype was obtained from a woman aged 30 to 39 with multiple sclerosis. Input material: PBMCs.

The chain's CDR3 is CSAHSDIAKNIQYF. CDR3 sequence (DNA): TGCAGTGCTCATAGCGACATAGCCAAAAACATTCAGTACTTC. The V gene is TRBV20-1, the J gene TRBJ2-4; D possibly corresponds to TRBD2 (5 bases). This CDR3 is 14 amino acids long. From germline, CDR1 is DFQATT and CDR2 SNEGSKA (reference sequence). V was clipped by 5 bases and J by 0 bases, with 11 bases between them.